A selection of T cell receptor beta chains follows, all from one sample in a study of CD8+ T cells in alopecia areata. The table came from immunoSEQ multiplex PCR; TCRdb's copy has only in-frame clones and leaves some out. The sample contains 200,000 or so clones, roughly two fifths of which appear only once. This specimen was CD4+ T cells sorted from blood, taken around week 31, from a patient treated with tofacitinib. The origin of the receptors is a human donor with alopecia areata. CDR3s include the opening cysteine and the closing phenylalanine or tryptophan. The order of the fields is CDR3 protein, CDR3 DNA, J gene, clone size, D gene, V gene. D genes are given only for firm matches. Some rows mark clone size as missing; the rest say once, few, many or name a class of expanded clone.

CASRIDTPSEQYF	TGTGCCAGCAGAATTGACACCCCGAGCGAGCAGTACTTC	TRBJ2-7	few	.	TRBV2
CASRHNEQFF	TGCGCCAGCAGGCACAATGAGCAGTTCTTC	TRBJ2-1	.	.	TRBV5-1
CASSRAGKRADTQYF	TGTGCCAGCAGCCGAGCGGGAAAGCGCGCAGATACGCAGTATTTT	TRBJ2-3	.	TRBD2	TRBV7-9
CASRPENYGYTF	TGCGCCAGCAGGCCAGAAAACTATGGCTACACCTTC	TRBJ1-2	once	.	TRBV5-1
CASEEATGEAFF	TGTGCCAGCGAGGAGGCCACCGGGGAAGCTTTCTTT	TRBJ1-1	few	.	TRBV6-5
CAWSTGGYEKLFF	TGTGCCTGGAGCACAGGGGGCTATGAAAAACTGTTTTTT	TRBJ1-4	few	TRBD1	TRBV30
CAWNGVEGSTEAFF	TGTGCCTGGAATGGTGTTGAAGGGAGCACTGAAGCTTTCTTT	TRBJ1-1	.	.	TRBV30
CASRPGSTDTQYF	TGTGCCAGCAGGCCCGGTAGCACAGATACGCAGTATTTT	TRBJ2-3	.	.	TRBV7-3
CASRTTLGTGDGYTF	TGTGCCAGCAGAACGACCCTCGGGACAGGGGATGGCTACACCTTC	TRBJ1-2	.	TRBD1	TRBV6-1
CSVEERGAVEQFF	TGCAGCGTTGAAGAACGGGGGGCAGTTGAGCAGTTCTTC	TRBJ2-1	few	.	TRBV29-1
CASSQEDSRSYNEQFF	TGTGCCAGCAGCCAAGAGGATTCGCGCTCCTACAATGAGCAGTTCTTC	TRBJ2-1	.	.	TRBV4-2
CASSFPASGQGYNEQFF	TGTGCCAGCAGCTTTCCCGCTTCGGGACAGGGCTACAATGAGCAGTTCTTC	TRBJ2-1	.	TRBD1	TRBV5-6
CASSPTENNSPLHF	TGCGCCAGCAGCCCGACAGAAAATAATTCACCCCTCCACTTT	TRBJ1-6	.	.	TRBV5-1
CSVELPGANEKLFF	TGCAGCGTTGAATTACCTGGGGCTAATGAAAAACTGTTTTTT	TRBJ1-4	few	.	TRBV29-1
CASSILGTSSGNTIYF	TGTGCCAGTAGTATTTTAGGGACAAGTTCTGGAAACACCATATATTTT	TRBJ1-3	.	.	TRBV19
CASSPALVSGRSSYNEQFF	TGTGCCAGCAGCCCTGCGCTGGTCAGCGGGAGGAGCTCCTACAATGAGCAGTTCTTC	TRBJ2-1	few	TRBD2	TRBV7-9
CSVENIGSQGAFF	TGCAGCGTTGAAAATATCGGTTCCCAGGGGGCTTTCTTT	TRBJ1-1	.	.	TRBV29-1
CSVLTGWDEQYF	TGCAGCGTGTTGACAGGGTGGGACGAGCAGTACTTC	TRBJ2-7	.	TRBD1	TRBV29-1
CASSTSRGSSETQYF	TGTGCCAGCAGCACCTCCCGGGGGTCCTCAGAGACCCAGTACTTC	TRBJ2-5	.	.	TRBV7-9
CASSRDLANSYNEQFF	TGCGCCAGCAGCCGCGATCTAGCGAACTCCTACAATGAGCAGTTCTTC	TRBJ2-1	.	.	TRBV4-1
CASSQPFGGGQPQHF	TGCGCCAGCAGCCAACCGTTCGGGGGCGGGCAGCCCCAGCATTTT	TRBJ1-5	.	.	TRBV4-1
CASSLGGSEKLFF	TGTGCCAGCAGCTTAGGCGGGTCTGAAAAACTGTTTTTT	TRBJ1-4	.	.	TRBV11-2
CASRAGGGVVDTQYF	TGTGCCAGCAGAGCAGGAGGTGGGGTTGTGGATACGCAGTATTTT	TRBJ2-3	.	.	TRBV5-4
CASSYRPLDNSPLHF	TGTGCCAGCAGTTACAGACCGCTTGATAATTCACCCCTCCACTTT	TRBJ1-6	few	.	TRBV6-5
CASSAITGRYNEQFF	TGTGCCAGCAGCGCCATTACGGGACGGTACAATGAGCAGTTCTTC	TRBJ2-1	.	.	TRBV9
CASRQDRASDTQYF	TGTGCCAGCAGGCAGGACAGGGCATCAGATACGCAGTATTTT	TRBJ2-3	.	TRBD1	TRBV6-5
CASSFIQGANEKLFF	TGTGCCAGCAGCTTCATACAGGGGGCTAATGAAAAACTGTTTTTT	TRBJ1-4	few	TRBD1	TRBV7-9
CASSARDKNTGELFF	TGTGCCAGCAGTGCCCGGGACAAGAACACCGGGGAGCTGTTTTTT	TRBJ2-2	.	.	TRBV25-1
CASTFRDNYGYTF	TGTGCCAGCACCTTCAGGGATAACTATGGCTACACCTTC	TRBJ1-2	.	.	TRBV6-1
CASSWSGGRYNEQFF	TGTGCCAGCAGCTGGAGCGGGGGACGATACAATGAGCAGTTCTTC	TRBJ2-1	.	TRBD2	TRBV7-9
CATSRDMNTEAFF	TGTGCCACCAGCAGAGATATGAACACTGAAGCTTTCTTT	TRBJ1-1	.	.	TRBV15
CASSMGGQSRYEQYF	TGTGCCAGTAGTATGGGTGGACAGAGCCGCTACGAGCAGTACTTC	TRBJ2-7	few	.	TRBV19
CASSNRDTASYEQYF	TGCGCCAGCAGCAACCGGGATACCGCGTCCTACGAGCAGTACTTC	TRBJ2-7	many	.	TRBV5-1
CACRTGRTRETQYF	TGTGCCTGCCGGACCGGCCGGACTCGGGAGACCCAGTACTTC	TRBJ2-5	.	.	TRBV30
CSVARNPGGTEAFF	TGCAGCGTTGCCAGAAACCCTGGGGGCACTGAAGCTTTCTTT	TRBJ1-1	.	.	TRBV29-1
CASSQDRNTEAFF	TGTGCCAGCAGCCAAGACAGGAACACTGAAGCTTTCTTT	TRBJ1-1	few	.	TRBV14
CAWSGQGRDTQYF	TGTGCCTGGAGTGGACAGGGGAGAGATACGCAGTATTTT	TRBJ2-3	.	TRBD1	TRBV30
CASSLRQEATNEKLFF	TGTGCCAGCAGCTTAAGACAGGAGGCAACTAATGAAAAACTGTTTTTT	TRBJ1-4	.	.	TRBV7-9
CASSPDFQETQYF	TGTGCCAGCTCACCGGACTTTCAAGAGACCCAGTACTTC	TRBJ2-5	few	.	TRBV18
CASSWSTSGMETQYF	TGCGCCAGCAGCTGGTCGACTAGCGGGATGGAGACCCAGTACTTC	TRBJ2-5	.	TRBD2	TRBV5-1
CASSTDRGKVNEQYF	TGTGCCAGCAGCACCGACAGGGGGAAAGTCAACGAGCAGTACTTC	TRBJ2-7	.	TRBD1	TRBV27
CASSFQGTGELFF	TGTGCCAGCAGCTTCCAGGGTACCGGGGAGCTGTTTTTT	TRBJ2-2	few	.	TRBV7-9
CSPVRNTEAFF	TGCAGCCCTGTAAGGAACACTGAAGCTTTCTTT	TRBJ1-1	.	.	TRBV29-1
CASTEQGAYEQYF	TGTGCCAGCACAGAACAGGGGGCCTACGAGCAGTACTTC	TRBJ2-7	few	TRBD1	TRBV7-9
CASSPGQGRYTF	TGTGCCAGCAGCCCCGGACAGGGCCGCTACACCTTC	TRBJ1-2	.	TRBD1	TRBV6-1
CASSSQGHRNEKLFF	TGTGCCAGCAGCTCACAGGGGCATAGGAATGAAAAACTGTTTTTT	TRBJ1-4	.	TRBD1	TRBV7-2
CATSRRQLTPNQPQHF	TGTGCCACCAGCAGACGGCAGCTCACCCCCAATCAGCCCCAGCATTTT	TRBJ1-5	.	.	TRBV15
CASSLGEGETQYF	TGTGCCAGCAGCTTGGGGGAGGGTGAGACCCAGTACTTC	TRBJ2-5	few	TRBD2	TRBV5-4
CSVRWRTGNYGYTF	TGCAGCGTTCGATGGCGGACAGGGAACTATGGCTACACCTTC	TRBJ1-2	few	TRBD1	TRBV29-1
CASSLGNNPDTQYF	TGTGCCAGCAGCTTAGGCAACAACCCAGATACGCAGTATTTT	TRBJ2-3	.	.	TRBV7-8
CASGLANTGELFF	TGTGCCAGTGGACTAGCGAACACCGGGGAGCTGTTTTTT	TRBJ2-2	.	TRBD2	TRBV19
CAWSVGLAGGHRVRETQYF	TGTGCCTGGAGTGTAGGGCTAGCGGGAGGACACCGAGTAAGGGAGACCCAGTACTTC	TRBJ2-5	many	TRBD2	TRBV30
CASSESRTSGSLWDEQFF	TGTGCCAGCAGTGAAAGTCGGACTAGCGGGAGCCTATGGGATGAGCAGTTCTTC	TRBJ2-1	.	TRBD2	TRBV6-1
CASSLRQGNTGELFF	TGTGCCAGCAGCTTAAGGCAGGGGAACACCGGGGAGCTGTTTTTT	TRBJ2-2	.	.	TRBV7-6